This TCR beta chain was identified during a study of T cell responses to AZD1222 COVID-19 vaccine. Study-level background: Second doses that came at about 4 or about 12 weeks were put together. Whole-study results and caveats: Mostly white British, mostly female donors; authors suggested clonal diversity may be underestimated.

Data came from immunoSEQ multiplex PCR; TCRdb stores just in-frame clones and leaves some out. The sample carries roughly 100,000 clones, approximately 90% recorded once. Germline V gene sequence: CDR1 SEHNR, CDR2 FQNEAQ (reference sequence). The V gene end was trimmed by 4 bases and the J gene end by 4 bases; junction bases not matched to a gene: 3. The CDR3 loop spans 14 amino acids. Regarding this clone: Its antigen is currently unknown.

V usage is TRBV7-9 and J usage is TRBJ2-3, with 9 bases matching TRBD1. The sequenced sample was peripheral blood, obtained on day 0 of AZD1222 vaccination. This TCR derives from an adult in good health. The CDR3, as DNA: TGTGCCAGCAGCTCCTGGACAGGGGCAGATACGCAGTATTTT. Its translation: CASSSWTGADTQYF.